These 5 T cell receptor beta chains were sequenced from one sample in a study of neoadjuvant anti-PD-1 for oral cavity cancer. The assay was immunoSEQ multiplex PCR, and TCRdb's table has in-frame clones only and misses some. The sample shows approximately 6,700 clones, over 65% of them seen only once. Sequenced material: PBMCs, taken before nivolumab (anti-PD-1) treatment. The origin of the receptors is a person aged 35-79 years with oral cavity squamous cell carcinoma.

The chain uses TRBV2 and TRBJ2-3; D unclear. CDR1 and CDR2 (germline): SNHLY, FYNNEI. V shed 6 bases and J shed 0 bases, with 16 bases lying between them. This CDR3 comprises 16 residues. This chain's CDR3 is CASRVDGPHSTDTQYF. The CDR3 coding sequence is TGTGCCAGCAGGGTCGACGGACCGCATAGCACAGATACGCAGTATTTT.

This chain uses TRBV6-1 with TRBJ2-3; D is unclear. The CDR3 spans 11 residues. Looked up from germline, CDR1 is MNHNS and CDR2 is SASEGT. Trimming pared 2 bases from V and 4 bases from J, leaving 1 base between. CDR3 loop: CASSESDTQYF. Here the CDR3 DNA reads TGTGCCAGCAGTGAATCAGATACGCAGTATTTT.

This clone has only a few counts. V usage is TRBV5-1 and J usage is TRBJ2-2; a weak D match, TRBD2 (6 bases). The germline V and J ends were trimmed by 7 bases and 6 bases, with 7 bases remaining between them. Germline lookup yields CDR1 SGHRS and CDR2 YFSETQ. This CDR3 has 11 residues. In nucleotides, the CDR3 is TGCGCCAGCGGGGAGGCCGGGGAGCTGTTTTTT. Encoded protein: CASGEAGELFF.

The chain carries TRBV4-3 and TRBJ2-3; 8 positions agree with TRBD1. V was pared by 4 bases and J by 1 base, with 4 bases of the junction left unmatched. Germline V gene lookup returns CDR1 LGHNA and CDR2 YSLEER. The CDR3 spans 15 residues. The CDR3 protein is CASSPLTGGTDTQYF. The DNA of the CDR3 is TGCGCCAGCAGCCCCCTGACAGGGGGCACAGATACGCAGTATTTT.

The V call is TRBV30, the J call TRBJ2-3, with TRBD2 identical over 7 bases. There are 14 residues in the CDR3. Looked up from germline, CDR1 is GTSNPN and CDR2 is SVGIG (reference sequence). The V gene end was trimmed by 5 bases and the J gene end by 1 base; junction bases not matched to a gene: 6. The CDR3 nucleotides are TGTGCCTGGGGGGAGGGTTATGGCACAGATACGCAGTATTTT. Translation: CAWGEGYGTDTQYF.